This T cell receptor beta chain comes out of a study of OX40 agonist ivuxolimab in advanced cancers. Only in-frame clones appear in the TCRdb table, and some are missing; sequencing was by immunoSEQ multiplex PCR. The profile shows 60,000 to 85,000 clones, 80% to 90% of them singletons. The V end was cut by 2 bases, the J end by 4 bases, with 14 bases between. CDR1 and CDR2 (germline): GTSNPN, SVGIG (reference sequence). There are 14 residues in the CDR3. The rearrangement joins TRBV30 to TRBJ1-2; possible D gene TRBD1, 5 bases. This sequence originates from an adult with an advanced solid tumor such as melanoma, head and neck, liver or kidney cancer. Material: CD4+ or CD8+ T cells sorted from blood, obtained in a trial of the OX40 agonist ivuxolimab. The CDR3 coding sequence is TGTGCCTGGAGTCCTCAGGGTCCGGGCTATGGCTACACCTTC. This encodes CAWSPQGPGYGYTF. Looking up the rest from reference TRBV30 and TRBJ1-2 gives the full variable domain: SQTIHQWPATLVQPVGSPLSLECTVEGTSNPNLYWYRQAAGRGLQLLFYSVGIGQISSEVPQNLSASRPQDRQFILSSKKLLLSDSGFYLCAWSPQGPGYGYTFGSGTRLTVV.